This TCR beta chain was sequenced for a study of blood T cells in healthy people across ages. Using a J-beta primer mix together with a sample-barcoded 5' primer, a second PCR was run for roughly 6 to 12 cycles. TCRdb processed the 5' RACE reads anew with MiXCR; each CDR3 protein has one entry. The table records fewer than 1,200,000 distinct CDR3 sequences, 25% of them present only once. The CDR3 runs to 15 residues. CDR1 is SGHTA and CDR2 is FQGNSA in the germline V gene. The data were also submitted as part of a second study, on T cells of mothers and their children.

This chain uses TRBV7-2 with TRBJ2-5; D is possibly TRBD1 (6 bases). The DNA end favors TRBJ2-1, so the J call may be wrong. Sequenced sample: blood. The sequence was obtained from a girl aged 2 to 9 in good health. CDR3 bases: TGTGCCAGCAGCTTACATCCCCAGACCAGGGGTGAGCAGTTCTTC. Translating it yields CASSLHPQTRGEQFF.